This T cell receptor beta chain was obtained from a study of identical twins. Each donor was a healthy Caucasian. This clonotype was counted only a few times. Its target is not known. In TCRdb, the 5' RACE reads were re-called with MiXCR into one record per CDR3 protein. The sample has 450,000 to 600,000 distinct CDR3 sequences, about 22% seen once. Findings of the study overall: A lower insertion count was a feature of abundant cord blood beta clonotypes, with no such feature in memory repertoires. Potential partial confounding of zero-insertion analyses by invariant MAIT and iNKT cells was noted.

Germline V gene lookup returns CDR1 SQVTM and CDR2 ANQGSEA. With V trimmed by 6 bases and J by 8 bases, 8 bases remained unmatched. The CDR3 extends over 12 amino acids. The sample was also reused in another study, on yellow fever vaccine responses in identical twins. As reported in that work: After vaccination, twins' T cell response reportedly seemed partly convergent, partly personalized.

The source material was CD4+ T cells sorted from blood. V and J are TRBV29-1 and TRBJ2-3, with TRBD2 matching 7 bases. This receptor was identified in a woman aged 18 to 35 in good health. CDR3 coding DNA: TGCAGCGTCTTGAGCGGGGCGGGTACGCAGTATTTT. It yields the protein CSVLSGAGTQYF.